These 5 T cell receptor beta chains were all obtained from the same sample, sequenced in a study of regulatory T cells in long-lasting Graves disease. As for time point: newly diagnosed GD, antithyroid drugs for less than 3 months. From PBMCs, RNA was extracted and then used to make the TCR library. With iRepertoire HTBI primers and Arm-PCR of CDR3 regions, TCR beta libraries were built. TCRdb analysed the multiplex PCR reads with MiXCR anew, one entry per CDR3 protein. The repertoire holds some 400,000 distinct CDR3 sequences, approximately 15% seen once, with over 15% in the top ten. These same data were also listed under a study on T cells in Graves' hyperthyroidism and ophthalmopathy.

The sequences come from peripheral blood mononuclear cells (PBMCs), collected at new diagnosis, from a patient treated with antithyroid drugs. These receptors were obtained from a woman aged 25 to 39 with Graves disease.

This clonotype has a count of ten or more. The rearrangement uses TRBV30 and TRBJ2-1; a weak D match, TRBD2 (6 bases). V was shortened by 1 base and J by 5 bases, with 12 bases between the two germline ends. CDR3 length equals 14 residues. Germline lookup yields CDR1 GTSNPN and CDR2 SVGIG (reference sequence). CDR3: CAWSGGLPNNEQFF. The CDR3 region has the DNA TGTGCCTGGAGTGGCGGACTACCGAACAATGAGCAGTTCTTC.

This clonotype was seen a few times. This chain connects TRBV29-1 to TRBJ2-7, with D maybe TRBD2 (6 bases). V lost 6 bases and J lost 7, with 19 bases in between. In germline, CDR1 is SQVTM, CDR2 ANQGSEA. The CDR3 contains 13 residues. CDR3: CSVRGMGLMEQYF. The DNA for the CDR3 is TGCAGCGTGCGGGGAATGGGCCTCATGGAGCAGTACTTC.

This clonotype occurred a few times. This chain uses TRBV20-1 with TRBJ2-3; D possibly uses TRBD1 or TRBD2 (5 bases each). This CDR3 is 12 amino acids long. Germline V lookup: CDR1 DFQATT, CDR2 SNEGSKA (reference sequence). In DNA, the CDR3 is TGCAGCGACGGACCAGGGACGGATACGCAGTATTTT. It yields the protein CSDGPGTDTQYF.

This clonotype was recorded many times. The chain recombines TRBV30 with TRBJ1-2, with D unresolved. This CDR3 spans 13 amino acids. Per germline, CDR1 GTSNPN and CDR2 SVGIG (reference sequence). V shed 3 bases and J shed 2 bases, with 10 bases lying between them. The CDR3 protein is CAWRVSLNYGYTF. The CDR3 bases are TGTGCCTGGAGGGTCTCCTTGAACTATGGCTACACCTTC.

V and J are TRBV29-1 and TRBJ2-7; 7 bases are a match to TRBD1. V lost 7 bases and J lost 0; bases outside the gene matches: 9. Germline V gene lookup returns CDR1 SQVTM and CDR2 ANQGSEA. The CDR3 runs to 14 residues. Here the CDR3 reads CSATLRGHSYEQYF. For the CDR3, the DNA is TGCAGCGCTACACTGAGGGGGCACTCCTACGAGCAGTACTTC.